Presented here are 24 T cell receptor beta chains from one specimen sequenced in a study of T cells in Graves' hyperthyroidism and ophthalmopathy (dated by TCRdb to between 2019 and 2020). Library preparation was by multiplex PCR. These reads were obtained on an Illumina HiSeq 2000. TCR beta CDR3 regions were amplified from RNA transcripts. For the first round of RT-PCR on the TCR CDR3, the HTBI primer set was used together with the Qiagen OneStep RT-PCR kit. TCRdb handled the public reads itself, with Q25 trimming in fastp and clone calling in MiXCR, and kept productive beta chains. Here each entry gathers all rows of one CDR3 protein and keeps the most common genes and DNA. A total of some 490,000 distinct CDR3 sequences appear in this sample, approximately 22% of them only once. Jointly, the top ten make up about 49% of the sample. Sequencing was performed on blood. These receptors were taken from a woman in her sixties or seventies with Graves' ophthalmopathy.

The CDR3 spells CASSESTPAPTETQYF. The DNA of the CDR3 is TGCGCCAGCAGTGAGTCGACTCCGGCTCCGACAGAGACCCAGTACTTC. The rearrangement joins TRBV10-1 to TRBJ2-5; the D is unclear. The germline V gene has CDR1 WNHNN and CDR2 SYGVQD (reference sequence). The CDR3 is made up of 16 amino acids. The V end was cut by 0 bases, the J end by 4 bases, with 15 bases between.

The chain recombines TRBV5-1 with TRBJ2-7; D is perhaps TRBD1 (5 bases). CDR3 length equals 11 residues. CDR1 SGHRS and CDR2 YFSETQ come from the germline V gene. V was shortened by 7 bases and J by 5 bases, with 10 bases between the two germline ends. The CDR3, as DNA: TGCGCCAGCCGCCTCAGGGACGAGCAGTACTTC. As protein: CASRLRDEQYF.

The V call is TRBV2, the J call TRBJ2-3; D gene unclear. V lost 5 bases and J 7 bases, leaving 7 bases between the germline ends. CDR3 length equals 11 residues. Germline V CDR1 and CDR2: SNHLY, FYNNEI. The CDR3 here is CASSTWNTQYF. For the CDR3, the DNA is TGTGCCAGCAGTACATGGAATACGCAGTATTTT.

CDR3 residues: CASTQGSKKGSYNEQFF. The CDR3 bases are TGTGCCAGCACCCAGGGAAGTAAAAAGGGCTCCTACAATGAGCAGTTCTTC. The chain joins TRBV6-2 or TRBV6-3 to TRBJ2-1, with D tentatively TRBD1 (5 bases). Looked up from germline, CDR1 is MNHEY and CDR2 is SVGEGT. The V end lost 7 bases, the J end lost 0 bases, and 19 bases lay between the germline ends. The CDR3 has 17 residues.

The V and J genes are TRBV7-2 and TRBJ2-1; D uncertain. This CDR3 has 11 residues. V lost 4 bases to trimming and J lost 9 bases, with 7 bases between them. Germline loops: CDR1 SGHTA, CDR2 FQGNSA. The CDR3 spells CASSSTIEQFF. The CDR3 DNA sequence: TGTGCCAGCAGCTCTACCATTGAGCAGTTCTTC.

The CDR3 DNA is TGTGCCAGCAGTTACGGAGGGACAGGCCTTGCCAATGGCTACACCTTC. Residues: CASSYGGTGLANGYTF. The J gene is TRBJ1-2, the V gene TRBV6-9; TRBD1 matches at 8 bases. V was clipped by 3 bases and J by 6 bases; unmatched bases: 12. The CDR3 contains 16 residues. Per germline, CDR1 MNHGY and CDR2 SVAAGI.

In this sample, this clonotype turned up a few times. CDR3 nucleotides: TGCAGCGCCAAGCAGGGACAGGGTCTCTCGGGGGACTATGGCTACACCTTC. It translates to CSAKQGQGLSGDYGYTF. This chain connects TRBV29-1 to TRBJ1-2; 9 nucleotides match TRBD1. The germline V gene has CDR1 SQVTM and CDR2 ANQGSEA. The trim removed 7 bases at V and 3 bases at J, leaving 18 bases unmatched. This CDR3 spans 17 amino acids.

This sequence joins TRBV5-1 and TRBJ2-2; TRBD2 matches 10 bases. From germline, CDR1 is SGHRS and CDR2 YFSETQ. V lost 4 bases, J lost 5 bases, and 14 bases stayed unmatched. The CDR3 spans 18 residues. The CDR3 loop is CASSPGTGTSVWTGELFF. The DNA of the CDR3 is TGCGCCAGCAGCCCGGGCACCGGGACTAGCGTTTGGACCGGGGAGCTGTTTTTT.

This clonotype has a count of ten or more. The chain has TRBV12-3 or TRBV12-4 and TRBJ1-2; D is uncertain. V lost 6 bases to trimming and J lost 2 bases, with 13 bases between them. This CDR3 region has 14 residues. CDR3 nucleotide sequence: TGTGCCAGCAGGTCCTCCGGGAGGAACTATGGCTACACCTTC. Translating gives CASRSSGRNYGYTF.

This clonotype has more than one count but fewer than ten. This sequence joins TRBV3-1 and TRBJ1-2; 9 bases line up with TRBD1. Trimming at V came to 1 base and at J to 8 bases, leaving 11 bases not matched to a gene. This CDR3 is built from 16 residues. Germline-derived CDR1 and CDR2 are LGHDT and YNNKEL (reference sequence). The CDR3 loop reads CASSQVPGGQGWGYTF. CDR3 in DNA: TGTGCCAGCAGCCAAGTCCCGGGGGGACAGGGATGGGGCTACACCTTC.

The sample holds many counts of this clonotype. The chain recombines TRBV28 with TRBJ2-1, with D perhaps TRBD1 or TRBD2 (6 bases each). Germline CDR1 is MDHEN and CDR2 is SYDVKM. The CDR3 covers 13 residues. The V end was cut by 6 bases, the J end by 5 bases, with 11 bases between. The CDR3 bases are TGTGCCAGCAGCGAGAGGGGGGACAATGAGCAGTTCTTC. It yields the protein CASSERGDNEQFF.

This chain connects TRBV29-1 to TRBJ2-7; possible D gene TRBD2, 6 bases. CDR1 SQVTM and CDR2 ANQGSEA come from the germline V gene. Trimming cost V 7 bases and J 5 bases, with 12 bases left between them. The CDR3 consists of 11 residues. This CDR3 is CSAGGVNEQYF. The CDR3 nucleotides read TGCAGCGCCGGCGGGGTCAACGAGCAGTACTTC.

CDR3 bases: TGTGCCAGCAGCGTATCGACAGGGTTTAGGGGCGAGCAGTTCTTC. Translated, it gives CASSVSTGFRGEQFF. The rearrangement uses TRBV7-2 and TRBJ2-1, with 7 bases lining up with TRBD1. The CDR3 sequence is 15 residues long. V lost 5 bases, J lost 10 bases, and 14 bases stayed unmatched. Germline lookup yields CDR1 SGHTA and CDR2 FQGNSA. Drawing the rest from reference TRBV7-2 and TRBJ2-1, the complete variable domain is GAGVSQSPSNKVTEKGKDVELRCDPISGHTALYWYRQSLGQGLEFLIYFQGNSAPDKSGLPSDRFSAERTGGSVSTLTIQRTQQEDSAVYLCASSVSTGFRGEQFFGPGTRLTVL.

This clonotype was recorded a few times. The chain is built from TRBV7-8 and TRBJ2-5; possibly TRBD2 for D (5 bases). Germline assignment: CDR1 SGHVS and CDR2 FQNEAQ. The CDR3 spans 14 residues. V was cut by 3 bases and J by 5 bases, with 13 bases left in between. The CDR3 DNA follows: TGTGCCAGCAGCTTTTCGTCCGGCGGGGAGACCCAGTACTTC. Translated, it gives CASSFSSGGETQYF. Using reference TRBV7-8 and TRBJ2-5 for the parts outside the CDR3, the full variable domain is GAGVSQSPRYKVAKRGQDVALRCDPISGHVSLFWYQQALGQGPEFLTYFQNEAQLDKSGLPSDRFFAERPEGSVSTLKIQRTQQEDSAVYLCASSFSSGGETQYFGPGTRLLVL.

The chain uses TRBV7-9 and TRBJ2-1; no definite D call. The germline gives CDR1 SEHNR, CDR2 FQNEAQ (reference sequence). The CDR3 runs to 16 residues. The V end lost 0 bases, the J end lost 0 bases, and 9 bases lay between the germline ends. CDR3 sequence (DNA): TGTGCCAGCAGCTTAGCTGGCACTCTCTCCTACAATGAGCAGTTCTTC. Its protein is CASSLAGTLSYNEQFF.

This clonotype was seen a handful of times. The CDR3 sequence is CASSQDSRAQYF. CDR3 nucleotide sequence: TGCGCCAGCAGCCAAGACAGCAGGGCTCAGTATTTT. The J gene is TRBJ2-3, the V gene TRBV4-3; tentative D call: TRBD1 (5 bases). V was trimmed by 0 bases and J by 12 bases, leaving 10 bases between them. CDR1 and CDR2 (germline): LGHNA, YSLEER. The CDR3 covers 12 residues.

In this sample, this clonotype turned up many times. The J gene is TRBJ2-1, the V gene TRBV28, with TRBD2 matching 10 bases. Trimming removed 0 bases from V and 7 bases from J; junction bases left unmatched: 3. Germline loops: CDR1 MDHEN, CDR2 SYDVKM. The CDR3 runs to 15 residues. As DNA, the CDR3 is TGTGCCAGCAGTTTATGGATAGCGGGAGGAAATGAGCAGTTCTTC. The encoded protein is CASSLWIAGGNEQFF. Drawing the rest from reference TRBV28 and TRBJ2-1, the complete variable domain is DVKVTQSSRYLVKRTGEKVFLECVQDMDHENMFWYRQDPGLGLRLIYFSYDVKMKEKGDIPEGYSVSREKKERFSLILESASTNQTSMYLCASSLWIAGGNEQFFGPGTRLTVL.

There are a few counts of this clonotype. V usage is TRBV10-1 and J usage is TRBJ2-3; 11 positions agree with TRBD2. Germline V gene data show CDR1 as WNHNN and CDR2 as SYGVQD (reference sequence). This CDR3 is 14 amino acids long. Trimming took 3 bases from V and 6 from J; bases not matched to a gene: 2. The CDR3 region is CASSESSGRDTQYF. CDR3 nucleotides: TGCGCCAGCAGTGAATCTAGCGGGAGGGATACGCAGTATTTT.

CDR3 sequence: CASSLGAGELRGYTF. The CDR3 DNA follows: TGCGCCAGCAGCTTGGGCGCAGGGGAGCTTCGCGGCTACACCTTC. The V and J genes are TRBV5-1 and TRBJ1-2; TRBD1 is a possible D gene (6 bases). CDR3 length: 15 residues. Trimming removed 0 bases from V and 8 bases from J, with 17 bases in between. Per the germline V gene, CDR1 is SGHRS and CDR2 is YFSETQ.

This clonotype was counted only a few times. This rearrangement joins TRBV19 to TRBJ2-2, with 8 bases matching TRBD1. CDR3 length: 19 residues. Germline V CDR1 and CDR2: LNHDA, SQIVND (reference sequence). V gave up 4 bases and J gave up 4 bases; unmatched junction bases: 17. In DNA, the CDR3 is TGTGCCAGTAGTACCGCCCGGGACAGGCTCTGGATGAGCACCGGGGAGCTGTTTTTT. Protein product: CASSTARDRLWMSTGELFF.

The chain is built from TRBV4-3 and TRBJ2-1, with D possibly TRBD2 on 6 matching bases. From germline, CDR1 is LGHNA and CDR2 YSLEER. The CDR3 runs 15 residues. Deletions cut 3 bases from V and 3 bases from J, with 12 bases between. CDR3 amino acids: CASSQLRGGYNEQFF. CDR3 coding DNA: TGCGCCAGCAGCCAGCTTCGGGGAGGCTACAATGAGCAGTTCTTC.

This clonotype was seen only a few times. The genes are TRBV27 and TRBJ2-2; D is perhaps TRBD1 (5 bases). Germline V CDR1 and CDR2: MNHEY, SMNVEV (reference sequence). V was clipped by 5 bases and J by 1 base, with 14 bases between them. This CDR3 is built from 16 residues. In DNA form, the CDR3 reads TGTGCCAGCAGTAGAACAGGACAACTGAACACCGGGGAGCTGTTTTTT. Translation: CASSRTGQLNTGELFF.

The genes are TRBV6-4 and TRBJ2-6; TRBD1 or TRBD2 may be the D gene (5 bases each). The CDR3 is 18 residues long. Germline assignment: CDR1 MRHNA and CDR2 SNTAGT. Trimming left V 7 bases short and J 0 bases short, with 19 bases between. CDR3 amino acids: CASISSGTEVSGANVLTF. CDR3 sequence (DNA): TGTGCCAGCATCTCATCCGGGACGGAAGTCTCTGGGGCCAACGTCCTGACTTTC.

Of note for this clonotype: This may be a read error, as it is one base from a much larger clone. This chain uses TRBV7-3 with TRBJ2-1; maybe TRBD1 (7 bases). The V end was cut by 4 bases, the J end by 6 bases, with 16 bases between. The CDR3 consists of 15 residues. CDR1 SGHTA and CDR2 FQGTGA come from the germline V gene. The CDR3 DNA reads TGTGCCAGCAGCTCAGGAGGGGGCGCGGTCAATGAGCAGTTCTTC. The encoded protein is CASSSGGGAVNEQFF.